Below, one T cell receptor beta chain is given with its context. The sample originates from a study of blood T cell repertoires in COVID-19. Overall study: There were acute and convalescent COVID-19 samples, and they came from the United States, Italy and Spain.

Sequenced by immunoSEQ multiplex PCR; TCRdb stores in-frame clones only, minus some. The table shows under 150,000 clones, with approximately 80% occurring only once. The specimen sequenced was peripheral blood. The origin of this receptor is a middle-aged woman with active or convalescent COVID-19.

CDR3 sequence reads: CASSESPGPQPQHF. The CDR3 nucleotides are TGTGCCAGCAGTGAATCCCCTGGGCCTCAGCCCCAGCATTTT. V is TRBV6-1 and J is TRBJ1-5, with no clear D. The CDR3 has 14 residues. The germline gives CDR1 MNHNS, CDR2 SASEGT. V was clipped by 2 bases and J by 6 bases, with 11 bases between them.